Below, 25 T cell receptor beta chains from the same sample are listed, as sequenced in a study of tumor-infiltrating lymphocytes in oesophageal squamous cell carcinoma. TCRdb reprocessed the PCR reads with MiXCR, giving one entry per CDR3 protein. This table holds approximately 8,700 distinct CDR3 sequences, 55% to 80% found once. The material sequenced was esophageal tumor tissue. These receptor sequences come from a female donor with esophageal squamous cell carcinoma.

J is TRBJ2-4 and V is TRBV10-3; 10 bases fit TRBD1. The DNA end is more similar to TRBJ2-7, so the J call may be wrong. Germline V gene lookup returns CDR1 ENHRY and CDR2 SYGVKD. The CDR3 sequence is 14 residues long. This chain's CDR3 is CASSRQGASYEQYF. CDR3 DNA sequence: TGTGCCAGTTCACGACAGGGGGCCTCCTACGAGCAGTACTTC.

This clonotype was seen at least ten times. CDR3 region: CASSLLAGSAYNEQFF. The CDR3 DNA reads as TGTGCCAGCAGCCTTTTAGCCGGGAGTGCCTACAATGAGCAGTTCTTC. The chain recombines TRBV7-3 with TRBJ2-1, with TRBD2 as a possible D gene (6 bases). CDR1 and CDR2 from the germline V gene are SGHTA and FQGTGA. The V and J ends lost 5 bases and 2 bases respectively, with 16 bases between them. The CDR3 covers 16 residues.

The chain uses TRBV6-5 and TRBJ1-2; TRBD1 matches at 7 bases. Germline CDR1 reads MNHEY; CDR2 reads SVGAGI. The CDR3 is made up of 14 amino acids. With 5 bases clipped from V and 4 bases from J, the junction kept 7 bases outside the gene matches. CDR3 bases: TGTGCCAGCAGTACCCCGACAGGGACCTATGGCTACACCTTC. Encoded protein: CASSTPTGTYGYTF.

The V gene is TRBV7-6, the J gene TRBJ2-5, with 7 nucleotides matching TRBD2. The CDR3 spans 15 residues. The V segment lost 5 bases and the J segment 0 bases; nucleotides outside the gene matches: 6. The germline gives CDR1 SGHVS, CDR2 FNYEAQ. In nucleotides, the CDR3 is TGTGCCAGCAGCCTTATTGGGAGGGACCAAGAGACCCAGTACTTC. Protein sequence: CASSLIGRDQETQYF.

With respect to this clonotype: Here the CDR3 omits its conserved ending phenylalanine or tryptophan, so a read error is the likely source. The DNA is omitted, as the CDR3 cannot be located on it reliably, and the CDR3 follows TCRdb's listing. This chain connects TRBV6-6 to TRBJ2-2; whether TRBD2, the table's D call, matches the DNA was not checked. The CDR3 comprises 9 residues, both ends counted. The germline V gene encodes CDR1 MNHNY and CDR2 SVGAGI (reference sequence). The CDR3 region is CASSYSGLA.

V gene TRBV11-2 combines with J gene TRBJ2-5; D perhaps matches TRBD1 (6 bases). Near its end, the DNA agrees better with TRBJ2-7, so the J call may be wrong. The CDR3 has 14 amino acids. Germline CDR1 is SGHAT and CDR2 is FQNNGV. CDR3 sequence (DNA): TGTGCCAGCAGCTTAGATCAGGCAGGGGACGAGCAGTACTTC. This translates into CASSLDQAGDEQYF.

This clonotype has a handful of counts. The rearrangement uses TRBV24-1 and TRBJ2-3; TRBD1 aligns across 10 bases. The germline V gene encodes CDR1 KGHDR and CDR2 SFDVKD. The CDR3 length is 16 residues. Unmatched junction bases numbered 6, after V lost 3 bases and J lost 4 bases. The CDR3 DNA sequence: TGTGCCACCAGTGATCCGGGACAGGGGTCCGCAGATACGCAGTATTTT. Protein: CATSDPGQGSADTQYF.

A word on this clonotype: This may be a read error, as it is one base from a much larger clone. CDR3 in amino acids: CASSLEGTVSYNEQYF. DNA of the CDR3: TGTGCCAGCAGCTTGGAAGGGACCGTCTCCTACAATGAGCAGTACTTC. The V gene is TRBV5-6, the J gene TRBJ2-1, with D perhaps TRBD1 or TRBD2 (5 bases each). TRBJ2-7 matches the DNA end more closely, so the J call is doubtful. The CDR3 length is 16 residues. Germline CDR1 is SGHDT and CDR2 is YYEEEE.

The chain carries TRBV6-2 or TRBV6-3 and TRBJ2-5; TRBD2 matches 10 bases. The assigned J gene may be wrong: the sequence end matches TRBJ2-7 better. Germline assignment: CDR1 MNHEY and CDR2 SVGEGT. This CDR3 comprises 13 residues. CDR3 sequence reads: CASLGLAVYEQYF. Here the CDR3 DNA reads TGTGCCAGCCTTGGACTAGCGGTCTACGAGCAGTACTTC.

This clonotype was counted only a few times. The chain combines TRBV11-1 with TRBJ2-1; tentatively, D is TRBD1 (6 bases). The germline V and J ends were trimmed by 5 bases and 3 bases, with 17 bases remaining between them. The germline V gene has CDR1 SGHAT and CDR2 FQDESV (reference sequence). The CDR3 totals 16 residues. CDR3 protein: CASSRTGTNNYNEQFF. In DNA, the CDR3 is TGTGCCAGCAGCCGTACCGGGACAAATAACTACAATGAGCAGTTCTTC. Variable domain in full (rest from reference TRBV11-1 and TRBJ2-1): EAEVAQSPRYKITEKSQAVAFWCDPISGHATLYWYRQILGQGPELLVQFQDESVVDDSQLPKDRFSAERLKGVDSTLKIQPAELGDSAMYLCASSRTGTNNYNEQFFGPGTRLTVL.

This chain links TRBV6-6 with TRBJ1-2, with 9 nucleotides matching TRBD1. The length of the CDR3 is 15 residues. J lost 0 bases, V lost 5 bases, and 4 bases had no gene match. From germline, CDR1 is MNHNY and CDR2 SVGAGI (reference sequence). CDR3 coding DNA: TGTGCCAGCAGTGACCGGACAGGGGCTAACTATGGCTACACCTTC. Protein sequence: CASSDRTGANYGYTF.

The V gene is TRBV7-3, the J gene TRBJ2-3; 8 bases are a match to TRBD2. Germline loops: CDR1 SGHTA, CDR2 FQGTGA. V trimming: 2 bases; J trimming: 0 bases; junction bases outside the gene matches: 4. CDR3 size: 16 residues. The CDR3 loop is CASSLFGGGSTDTQYF. The CDR3 bases are TGTGCCAGCAGCTTATTCGGGGGGGGTAGCACAGATACGCAGTATTTT. The full variable domain, rest sourced from reference TRBV7-3 and TRBJ2-3, is GAGVSQTPSNKVTEKGKYVELRCDPISGHTALYWYRQSLGQGPEFLIYFQGTGAADDSGLPNDRFFAVRPEGSVSTLKIQRTERGDSAVYLCASSLFGGGSTDTQYFGPGTRLTVL.

This clonotype was counted only a few times. This chain links TRBV7-6 with TRBJ2-7; D may be TRBD2 (5 bases). The end of the DNA aligns better with TRBJ2-1, so the J call may be wrong. The germline gives CDR1 SGHVS, CDR2 FNYEAQ. The CDR3 runs to 13 residues. The CDR3: CASSHAGSNEQFF. The DNA for the CDR3 is TGTGCCAGCAGCCATGCTGGGAGCAATGAGCAGTTCTTC.

This clonotype was seen just once. V gene TRBV28 combines with J gene TRBJ2-1, with 10 positions matching TRBD2. Gene TRBJ2-7 matches the end of the DNA better, so the J call may be wrong. In germline, CDR1 is MDHEN, CDR2 SYDVKM. The CDR3 extends over 15 amino acids. CDR3 in amino acids: CASKETSGFSYEQYF. CDR3 coding DNA: TGTGCCAGCAAGGAGACTAGCGGGTTCTCCTACGAGCAGTACTTC.

The genes are TRBV7-6 and TRBJ2-3; the D gene is possibly TRBD1 (5 bases). The germline CDR1 and CDR2 sequences are SGHVS and FNYEAQ. V shed 3 bases and J shed 0 bases, with 7 bases lying between them. The CDR3 spans 14 residues. The DNA for the CDR3 is TGTGCCAGCAGCTTGGCAGGGAGCACAGATACGCAGTATTTT. Amino acids: CASSLAGSTDTQYF.

This chain uses TRBV6-1 with TRBJ2-5; D tentatively fits TRBD1 or TRBD2 (7 bases each). The DNA end favors TRBJ2-7, so the J call may be wrong. The CDR3 has 14 residues. The germline CDR1 and CDR2 sequences are MNHNS and SASEGT. The CDR3 is CASRPGGVVYEQYF. CDR3 nucleotides: TGTGCCAGCAGGCCAGGGGGGGTTGTCTACGAGCAGTACTTC.

This rearrangement joins TRBV7-6 to TRBJ2-1, with no clear D. The CDR3 totals 16 residues. Germline assignment: CDR1 SGHVS and CDR2 FNYEAQ. V lost 3 bases and J 0 bases, leaving 12 bases between the germline ends. CDR3 in amino acids: CASSFIGVSSYNEQFF. As DNA, the CDR3 is TGTGCCAGCAGCTTTATCGGCGTCAGCTCCTACAATGAGCAGTTCTTC.

The chain has TRBV5-1 and TRBJ2-1; 12 bases are shared with TRBD2. CDR3 length: 16 residues. V dropped 4 bases and J dropped 9; count of bases not matched to a gene: 11. Germline V CDR1 and CDR2: SGHRS, YFSETQ. This chain's CDR3 is CASSLLGTSGLGEQFF. The CDR3 region has the DNA TGCGCCAGCAGCCTGCTCGGGACTAGCGGGTTGGGTGAGCAGTTCTTC.

The gene calls are TRBV12-3 or TRBV12-4 and TRBJ1-1; 8 bases are a match to TRBD1. The trim removed 6 bases at V and 5 bases at J, leaving 8 bases unmatched. The CDR3 runs 14 residues. This CDR3 is CASSASGGLTEAFF. For the CDR3, the DNA is TGTGCCAGCAGCGCTTCAGGGGGCTTAACTGAAGCTTTCTTT.

The genes are TRBV7-4 and TRBJ2-7; 7 nucleotides align to TRBD1. Losses at the gene ends were 3 bases for V and 5 bases for J; bases not matched to a gene: 4. Germline V gene lookup returns CDR1 SGHVT and CDR2 SQSDAQ. The CDR3 contains 13 residues. The CDR3 loop is CASSLGQINEQYF. In DNA, the CDR3 is TGTGCCAGCAGCTTGGGACAGATTAACGAGCAGTACTTC.

V gene TRBV7-8 combines with J gene TRBJ2-5; D is ambiguous. CDR3 size: 11 residues. Trimming removed 3 bases at V and 4 bases at J, with 3 bases between. Germline assignment: CDR1 SGHVS and CDR2 FQNEAQ. The CDR3 here is CASSFTETQYF. CDR3 DNA sequence: TGTGCCAGCAGCTTTACAGAGACCCAGTACTTC.

The CDR3 nucleotides read TGTGCCAGCCGGCGGACACAGGATACCTACGAGCAGTACTTC. This gives the protein CASRRTQDTYEQYF. This rearrangement joins TRBV6-6 to TRBJ2-3; a possible D gene is TRBD1 (5 bases). The J call may be incorrect, as the DNA end agrees better with TRBJ2-7. Germline lookup yields CDR1 MNHNY and CDR2 SVGAGI (reference sequence). The CDR3 runs to 14 residues.

The chain is built from TRBV12-3 or TRBV12-4 and TRBJ2-1; possible D gene TRBD1, 5 bases. The CDR3 runs 13 residues. V shed 2 bases and J shed 9 bases, with 11 bases lying between them. The CDR3 is CASSLWGGAEQFF. CDR3 sequence (DNA): TGTGCCAGCAGTTTATGGGGTGGGGCTGAGCAGTTCTTC.

The CDR3 loop is CASSYRAGQPQHF. As DNA, the CDR3 is TGTGCCAGCAGTTACAGGGCTGGACAGCCCCAGCATTTT. J is TRBJ1-5 and V is TRBV12-3 or TRBV12-4, with D maybe TRBD1 (6 bases). This CDR3 contains 13 residues. The V and J ends lost 4 bases and 7 bases respectively, with 11 bases between them.

The J gene is TRBJ2-1, the V gene TRBV6-1; 7 positions agree with TRBD1. The closer fit of TRBJ1-2 to the DNA end suggests the J call may be wrong. The CDR3 covers 16 residues. Germline-derived CDR1 and CDR2 are MNHNS and SASEGT. CDR3 amino acids: CASRASAARGDYGYTF. DNA of the CDR3: TGTGCCAGCAGGGCAAGTGCGGCCAGGGGGGACTATGGCTACACCTTC.